A selection of T cell receptor beta chains follows, all from one sample in a study of shared clonotypes between healthy human individuals. Some clones are missing from TCRdb's copy, which holds only in-frame ones; the method was immunoSEQ multiplex PCR. The data hold roughly 850,000 clones, with 95% to 97% observed a single time. Sequencing was carried out using naive CD8+ T cells sorted from blood. These receptors originate from a man aged 25 to 40 in good health. CDR3s leave out the opening cysteine and the closing phenylalanine or tryptophan.

V: TRBV25-1
CDR3: ASSGSGRATDTQY

V: TRBV9
CDR3: ASGRTSGYEQY

V: TRBV9
CDR3: ASSETHGYT

V: TRBV10-3
CDR3: ASWPGLAGLDTQY

V: TRBV9
CDR3: ASSVGGGNQETQY

V: TRBV11-2
CDR3: ASSPLFGRGTDTQY

V: TRBV28
CDR3: ASTGTGKFWVNQPQH

V: TRBV7-6
CDR3: ASSLSGELF

V: TRBV13
CDR3: ASSSRYPLQGKETQY

V: TRBV9
CDR3: ASSSRDEQF

V: TRBV4-1
CDR3: ASSQLASGNPYEQY

V: TRBV7-9
CDR3: ASSLSVPQGRPTDTQY

V: TRBV28
CDR3: ASRRASGGNFYEQY

V: TRBV4-1
CDR3: ASSQDSQGYYEQY

V: TRBV11-2
CDR3: ASSLIPRRDEQF

V: TRBV27
CDR3: ASRGGTGAYEQY

V: TRBV7-8
CDR3: ASSLEGSLPYEQY

V: TRBV25-1
CDR3: ASSVRDISYNEQF

V: TRBV9
CDR3: ASSVGTSGSDTQY

V: TRBV19
CDR3: ASSIGQEYGYT

V: TRBV29-1
CDR3: SVGRLNTEAF

V: TRBV15
CDR3: ATSSREGYGYT

V: TRBV9
CDR3: ASSVALAGGPMNEQF

V: TRBV6-5
CDR3: ASSYSTSGSPKEQF

V: TRBV5-1
CDR3: ASSLSPGGYEQY

V: TRBV10-1
CDR3: ASSEGPSGYEQY

V: TRBV10-2
CDR3: ASSESSTGRSYEQY

V: TRBV7-2
CDR3: ASSLPRTGGVYEQY

V: TRBV7-8
CDR3: ASSPEATNEKLF

V: TRBV10-3
CDR3: AISERGDSYNEQF

V: TRBV7-9
CDR3: ASSLSSRSKANYGYT

V: TRBV7-9
CDR3: ASSSRGRVYEQY

V: TRBV30
CDR3: AWRGHTNTGELF